A selection of T cell receptor beta chains follows, all from one sample in a study of beta chain features in type 1 diabetes. Sequenced by immunoSEQ multiplex PCR; TCRdb stores in-frame clones only, minus some. The table shows about 240,000 clones, with roughly 14% occurring only once. The sequencing sample was made of naive CD4+ T cells from blood. The receptors originated from a man aged 25-45 years with type 1 diabetes. Each CDR3 is given with its conserved first and last residue. Each record gives: clone size, V gene, CDR3 protein. The size entry is marked missing in some rows and otherwise reads once, few, many or a size class.

size: NA
V: TRBV5-4
CDR3: CASSPAGARATNEKLFF

size: few
V: TRBV5-6
CDR3: CASSLDRVEKLFF

size: few
V: TRBV5-1
CDR3: CASSLDSEQYF

size: NA
V: TRBV7-2
CDR3: CASSSRGNTEAFF

size: NA
V: TRBV18
CDR3: CASSPPNRNGGYTF

size: NA
V: TRBV9
CDR3: CASSGADSEAFF

size: once
V: TRBV9
CDR3: CASSVDRVDGYTF

size: NA
V: TRBV29-1
CDR3: CSVGWTGNQPQHF

size: NA
V: TRBV5-1
CDR3: CASSLGRSVSGANVLTF

size: NA
V: TRBV5-1
CDR3: CASSSGLAGAYEQYF

size: NA
V: TRBV29-1
CDR3: CSVAQGEDQPQHF

size: NA
V: TRBV7-2
CDR3: CASSLGASGTYEQYF

size: few
V: TRBV7-9
CDR3: CASSLRQGNEQYF

size: few
V: TRBV6-5
CDR3: CASSTGGEQYF

size: NA
V: TRBV5-1
CDR3: CASSWDSSTEAFF

size: NA
V: TRBV9
CDR3: CASSRQGWGTEAFF

size: NA
V: TRBV4-1
CDR3: CASSQDRGKGRHEQYF

size: NA
V: TRBV10-3
CDR3: CAITAGGPGTDTQYF

size: few
V: TRBV18
CDR3: CASSLRTGGDPNYGYTF

size: few
V: TRBV9
CDR3: CASSVGQANYGYTF

size: NA
V: TRBV14
CDR3: CASSPQTGGPDTQYF

size: NA
V: TRBV7-8
CDR3: CASSLRDRGRDQPQHF

size: NA
V: TRBV10-3
CDR3: CAISDQQENEQYF

size: NA
V: TRBV5-1
CDR3: CASSLAATNGEQFF

size: few
V: TRBV25-1
CDR3: CASSVGDRGLETQYF

size: few
V: TRBV6-5
CDR3: CASRHRLDTGELFF

size: once
V: TRBV5-1
CDR3: CASSLAGGAGEYEQYF

size: NA
V: TRBV7-9
CDR3: CASSLAQGDEQFF

size: NA
V: TRBV5-1
CDR3: CASSSGTRNTGELFF

size: NA
V: TRBV9
CDR3: CASSPYSGEQSNSPLHF

size: NA
V: TRBV6-1
CDR3: CASSEAGDWANEQFF

size: NA
V: TRBV7-9
CDR3: CASSLGGITEAFF

size: few
V: TRBV5-1
CDR3: CASSFEGHSSYEQYF

size: NA
V: TRBV5-1
CDR3: CASSPTGGGYGYTF

size: NA
V: TRBV30
CDR3: CAWSPGTGANTEAFF

size: NA
V: TRBV7-8
CDR3: CASSLSNRRADTQYF

size: NA
V: TRBV19
CDR3: CASSMGTGSPYNEQFF

size: few
V: TRBV5-4
CDR3: CASTSGQRFNTGELFF

size: few
V: TRBV7-6
CDR3: CASSFSAGPTYEQYF

size: NA
V: TRBV5-1
CDR3: CASKPFTGDNTGELFF

size: few
V: TRBV30
CDR3: CAWSGRSGRDYEQYF

size: NA
V: TRBV7-6
CDR3: CASSPGTQGATGELFF

size: NA
V: TRBV9
CDR3: CASSSVRLAGGNEQFF

size: few
V: TRBV27
CDR3: CASSLREDPNEQFF

size: NA
V: TRBV30
CDR3: CAWGTGGLETQYF

size: few
V: TRBV5-1
CDR3: CASSDGAGLYEQYF

size: NA
V: TRBV4-2
CDR3: CASSQEGGRIKETQYF